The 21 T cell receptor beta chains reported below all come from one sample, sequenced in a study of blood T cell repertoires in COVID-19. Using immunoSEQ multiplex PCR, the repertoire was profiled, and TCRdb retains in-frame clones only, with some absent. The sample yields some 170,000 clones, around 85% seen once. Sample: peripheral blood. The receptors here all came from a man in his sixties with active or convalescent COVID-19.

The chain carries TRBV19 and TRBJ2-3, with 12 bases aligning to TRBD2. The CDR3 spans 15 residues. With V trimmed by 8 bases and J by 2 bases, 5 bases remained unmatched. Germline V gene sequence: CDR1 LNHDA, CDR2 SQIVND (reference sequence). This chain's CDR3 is CASGRLAGATDTQYF. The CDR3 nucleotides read TGTGCCAGTGGACGACTAGCGGGGGCCACAGATACGCAGTATTTT. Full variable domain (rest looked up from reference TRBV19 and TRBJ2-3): DGGITQSPKYLFRKEGQNVTLSCEQNLNHDAMYWYRQDPGQGLRLIYYSQIVNDFQKGDIAEGYSVSREKKESFPLTVTSAQKNPTAFYLCASGRLAGATDTQYFGPGTRLTVL.

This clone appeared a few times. The CDR3 nucleotides are TGTGCCAGCAGTTTACGAGTGAACACTGAAGCTTTCTTT. Protein sequence: CASSLRVNTEAFF. The chain employs TRBV12-3 or TRBV12-4 and TRBJ1-1; D gene unclear. This CDR3 has 13 amino acids. Deletions cut 2 bases from V and 0 bases from J, with 4 bases between.

The CDR3 sequence is CASSQQMDSYNSPLHF. CDR3 coding DNA: TGTGCCAGCAGCCAACAAATGGACTCGTATAATTCACCCCTCCACTTT. The chain employs TRBV4-2 and TRBJ1-6; D is uncertain. With 2 bases removed from V and 4 bases from J, the gap between germline ends came to 12 bases. The CDR3 spans 16 residues. Germline V gene data show CDR1 as LGHNA and CDR2 as YNFKEQ.

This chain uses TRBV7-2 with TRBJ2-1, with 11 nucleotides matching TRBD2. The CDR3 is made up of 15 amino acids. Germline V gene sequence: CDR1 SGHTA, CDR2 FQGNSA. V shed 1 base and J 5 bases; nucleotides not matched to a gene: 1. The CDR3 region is CASSLVAGGNNEQFF. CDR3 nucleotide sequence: TGTGCCAGCAGCTTAGTAGCGGGGGGGAACAATGAGCAGTTCTTC.

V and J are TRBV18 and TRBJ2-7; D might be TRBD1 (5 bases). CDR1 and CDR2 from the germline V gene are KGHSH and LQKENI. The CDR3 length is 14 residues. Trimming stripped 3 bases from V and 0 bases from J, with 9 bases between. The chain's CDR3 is CASSPTESSYEQYF. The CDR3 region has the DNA TGTGCCAGCTCACCGACAGAAAGCTCCTACGAGCAGTACTTC.

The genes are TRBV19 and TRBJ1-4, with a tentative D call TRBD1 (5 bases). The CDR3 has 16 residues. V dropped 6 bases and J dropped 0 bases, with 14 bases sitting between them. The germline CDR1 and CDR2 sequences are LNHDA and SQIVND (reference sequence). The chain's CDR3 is CASSPTGRATNEKLFF. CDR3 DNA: TGTGCCAGTAGCCCTACAGGACGAGCAACTAATGAAAAACTGTTTTTT. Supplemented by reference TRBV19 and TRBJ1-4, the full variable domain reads DGGITQSPKYLFRKEGQNVTLSCEQNLNHDAMYWYRQDPGQGLRLIYYSQIVNDFQKGDIAEGYSVSREKKESFPLTVTSAQKNPTAFYLCASSPTGRATNEKLFFGSGTQLSVL.

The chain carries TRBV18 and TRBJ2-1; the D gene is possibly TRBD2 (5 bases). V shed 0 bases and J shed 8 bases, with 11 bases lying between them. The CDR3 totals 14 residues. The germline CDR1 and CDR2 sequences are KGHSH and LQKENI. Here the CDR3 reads CASSPPGDPYEQFF. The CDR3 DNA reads TGTGCCAGCTCACCACCGGGAGATCCCTATGAGCAGTTCTTC.

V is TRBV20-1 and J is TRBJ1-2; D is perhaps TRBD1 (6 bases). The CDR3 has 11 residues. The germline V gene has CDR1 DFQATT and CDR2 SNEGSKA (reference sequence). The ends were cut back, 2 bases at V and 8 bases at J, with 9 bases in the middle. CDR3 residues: CSARQGNGYTF. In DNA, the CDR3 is TGCAGTGCTAGACAGGGGAACGGCTACACCTTC.

CDR3 protein: CASSQGSGPKSEQYF. CDR3 nucleotides: TGCGCCAGCAGCCAAGGGTCAGGGCCGAAAAGCGAGCAGTACTTC. This rearrangement joins TRBV4-1 to TRBJ2-7; D perhaps matches TRBD1 (5 bases). The CDR3 is made up of 15 amino acids. Germline V lookup: CDR1 MGHRA, CDR2 YSYEKL. V shed 1 base and J shed 6 bases, with 16 bases lying between them.

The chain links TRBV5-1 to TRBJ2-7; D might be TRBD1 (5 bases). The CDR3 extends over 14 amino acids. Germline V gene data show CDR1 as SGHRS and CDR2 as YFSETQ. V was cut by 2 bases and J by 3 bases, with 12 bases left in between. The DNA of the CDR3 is TGCGCCAGCAGCTTAGGCGACAGTGGCTACGAGCAGTACTTC. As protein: CASSLGDSGYEQYF.

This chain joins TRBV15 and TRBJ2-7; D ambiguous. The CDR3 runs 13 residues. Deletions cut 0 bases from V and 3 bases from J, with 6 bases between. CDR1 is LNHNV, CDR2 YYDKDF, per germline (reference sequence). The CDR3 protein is CATSRDHFYEQYF. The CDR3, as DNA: TGTGCCACCAGCAGAGATCATTTCTACGAGCAGTACTTC.

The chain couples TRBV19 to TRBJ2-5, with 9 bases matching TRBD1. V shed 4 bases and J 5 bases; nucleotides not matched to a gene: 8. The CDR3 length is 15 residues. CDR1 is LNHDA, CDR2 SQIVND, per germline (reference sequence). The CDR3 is CASSTQDRGRETQYF. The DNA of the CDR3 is TGTGCCAGTAGTACTCAGGACAGGGGACGGGAGACCCAGTACTTC.

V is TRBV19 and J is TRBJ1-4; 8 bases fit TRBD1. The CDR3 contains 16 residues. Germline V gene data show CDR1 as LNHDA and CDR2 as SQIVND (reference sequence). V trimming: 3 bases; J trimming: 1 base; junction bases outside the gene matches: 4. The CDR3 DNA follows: TGTGCCAGTAGTATGGGGACAGGATTAACTAATGAAAAACTGTTTTTT. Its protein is CASSMGTGLTNEKLFF. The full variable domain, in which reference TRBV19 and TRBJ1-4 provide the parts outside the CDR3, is DGGITQSPKYLFRKEGQNVTLSCEQNLNHDAMYWYRQDPGQGLRLIYYSQIVNDFQKGDIAEGYSVSREKKESFPLTVTSAQKNPTAFYLCASSMGTGLTNEKLFFGSGTQLSVL.

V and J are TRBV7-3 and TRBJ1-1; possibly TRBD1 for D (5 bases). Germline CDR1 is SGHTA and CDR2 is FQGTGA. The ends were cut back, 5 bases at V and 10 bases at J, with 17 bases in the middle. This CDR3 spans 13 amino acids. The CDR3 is CASSPVGPSAAFF. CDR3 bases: TGTGCCAGCAGCCCGGTGGGGCCGTCCGCAGCTTTCTTT.

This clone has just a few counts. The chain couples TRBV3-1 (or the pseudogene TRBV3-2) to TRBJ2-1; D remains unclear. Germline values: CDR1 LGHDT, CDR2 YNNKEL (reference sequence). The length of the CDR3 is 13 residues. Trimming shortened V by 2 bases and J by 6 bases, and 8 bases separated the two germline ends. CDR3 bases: TGTGCCAGCAGCCAACCCACTCGCAATGAGCAGTTCTTC. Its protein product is CASSQPTRNEQFF.

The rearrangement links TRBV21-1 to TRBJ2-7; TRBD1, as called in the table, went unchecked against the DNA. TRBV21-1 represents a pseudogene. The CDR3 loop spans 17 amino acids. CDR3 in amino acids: CASSKGGPCPSSYEQYF. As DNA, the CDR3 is TGTGCCAGCAGCAAAGGGGGCCCCTGCCCTAGCTCCTACGAGCAGTACTTC.

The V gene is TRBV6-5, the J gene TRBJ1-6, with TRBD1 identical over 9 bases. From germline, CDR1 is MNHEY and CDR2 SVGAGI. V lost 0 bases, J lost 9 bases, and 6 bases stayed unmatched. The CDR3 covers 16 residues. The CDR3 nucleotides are TGTGCCAGCAGTTACTCCTCGACAGGGGGGGCTTCACCCCTCCACTTT. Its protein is CASSYSSTGGASPLHF.

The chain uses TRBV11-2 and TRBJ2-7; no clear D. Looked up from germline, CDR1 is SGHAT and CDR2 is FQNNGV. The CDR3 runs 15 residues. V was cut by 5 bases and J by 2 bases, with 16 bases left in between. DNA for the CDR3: TGTGCCAGCAGCCCGTCTCCCGCGGTTGCCTACGAGCAGTACTTC. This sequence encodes CASSPSPAVAYEQYF.

The CDR3 DNA is TGCGCCAGCAGCTTGGGGCCTAGCGGCCAAGAGACCCAGTACTTC. It specifies CASSLGPSGQETQYF. V and J are TRBV5-1 and TRBJ2-5; TRBD2 matches at 7 bases. This CDR3 is 15 amino acids long. Looked up from germline, CDR1 is SGHRS and CDR2 is YFSETQ. J lost 1 base, V lost 0 bases, and 3 bases had no gene match.

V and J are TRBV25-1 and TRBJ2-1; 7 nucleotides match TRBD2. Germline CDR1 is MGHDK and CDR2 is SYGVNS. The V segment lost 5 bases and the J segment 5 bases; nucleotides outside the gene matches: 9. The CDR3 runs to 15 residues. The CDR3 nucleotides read TGTGCCAGCAGTCTTGCGGGAGATCTCCACAATGAGCAGTTCTTC. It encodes CASSLAGDLHNEQFF.

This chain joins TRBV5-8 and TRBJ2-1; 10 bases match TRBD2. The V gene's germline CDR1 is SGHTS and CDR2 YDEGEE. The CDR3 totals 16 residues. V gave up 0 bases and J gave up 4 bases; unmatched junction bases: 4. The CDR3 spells CASSLVGGLAYNEQFF. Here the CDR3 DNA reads TGTGCCAGCAGCTTGGTAGGGGGACTAGCGTACAATGAGCAGTTCTTC.